This T cell receptor (beta chain) derives from a study of cytomegalovirus exposure and HLA in healthy donors. As regards this clone: The antigen remains unidentified.

General study points: The Asian-associated ancestry cluster reportedly had fewer N-insertions than the approximately 610-donor mean in a later analysis. A later examination showed that TCR association rates differed by HLA locus, with DRB1 most and HLA-C fewest.

The PCR was carried out with 60 Vbeta primers and 13 Jbeta primers. Sequenced by immunoSEQ multiplex PCR; TCRdb stores in-frame clones only, minus some. The profile shows roughly 57,000 clones, approximately 82% of them singletons. With 5 bases removed from V and 0 bases from J, the gap between germline ends came to 4 bases. The V gene's germline CDR1 is GTSNPN and CDR2 SVGIG (reference sequence). This CDR3 has 11 amino acids. This sequence originates from a man between 50 and 59 years old in good health and CMV-seronegative. J is TRBJ1-1 and V is TRBV30; D remains unclear. The specimen sequenced was PBMCs. CDR3 bases: TGTGCCTGGGTAGTGAACACTGAAGCTTTCTTT. This encodes CAWVVNTEAFF.